These T cell receptor beta chains were read from a single sample in a study of early T cells in non-severe SARS-CoV-2 infection. Each CDR3 protein gets one entry after TCRdb re-called the 5' RACE reads with MiXCR. The top ten clones hold 5.5% of a sample with 75,000 to 90,000 distinct CDR3 sequences, about 15% of them seen once. Sequenced material: whole blood. The receptors were sampled from an adult who was a healthcare worker with PCR-confirmed SARS-CoV-2 infection or an uninfected control (not recorded which). Both conserved end residues are part of each CDR3. Each record gives: V gene, CDR3 length, D gene, clone size, J gene, CDR3 protein, CDR3 DNA. A D gene is named only where the DNA matches it firmly. Rows give clone size only sometimes, using once, few, many, or a class for an expanded clone.

>TRBV5-1|12|.|.|TRBJ1-4
CASSSGNEKLFF
TGCGCCAGCAGCTCTGGTAATGAAAAACTGTTTTTT
>TRBV6-2/TRBV6-3|18|TRBD2|few|TRBJ2-7
CASSYTYPSRGRVYEQYF
TGTGCCAGCAGTTACACTTATCCTTCTCGCGGGAGGGTCTACGAGCAGTACTTC
>TRBV29-1|14|.|once|TRBJ1-1
CSVEGAGMNTEAFF
TGCAGCGTTGAAGGTGCAGGTATGAACACTGAAGCTTTCTTT
>TRBV29-1|15|TRBD1|many|TRBJ1-2
CSVEAPGDRGYGYTF
TGCAGCGTTGAGGCCCCAGGGGACAGGGGCTATGGCTACACCTTC
>TRBV20-1|15|.|many|TRBJ1-1
CSANPPETENTEAFF
TGCAGTGCAAATCCGCCCGAGACAGAGAACACTGAAGCTTTCTTT
>TRBV20-1|14|.|few|TRBJ2-7
CSARDQSRTYEQYF
TGCAGTGCTAGAGATCAATCAAGAACCTACGAGCAGTACTTC
>TRBV12-3/TRBV12-4|15|TRBD2|.|TRBJ2-7
CASSPTTSGFGGQYF
TGTGCCAGCAGTCCAACGACTAGCGGATTCGGAGGGCAGTACTTC
>TRBV6-2/TRBV6-3|12|.|many|TRBJ2-1
CASSYVYDEQFF
TGTGCCAGCAGTTACGTATATGATGAGCAGTTCTTC
>TRBV29-1|14|.|.|TRBJ2-5
CSVEGQFFGETQYF
.
>TRBV5-1|15|.|.|TRBJ1-1
CASSSLLSPNTEAFF
TGCGCCAGCAGCTCTTTACTATCTCCGAACACTGAAGCTTTCTTT
>TRBV20-1|13|.|.|TRBJ1-3
CSAPGRRENTIYF
TGCAGTGCCCCTGGGCGGCGGGAAAACACCATATATTTT
>TRBV28|12|.|few|TRBJ2-7
CASKGRTYEQYF
TGTGCCAGCAAGGGCCGGACCTACGAGCAGTACTTC
>TRBV13|13|.|few|TRBJ1-6
CASSPRPNSPLHF
TGTGCCAGCAGCCCCCGTCCAAATTCACCCCTCCACTTT
>TRBV7-3|16|TRBD1|many|TRBJ2-3
CASSLIATGTRDTQYF
TGTGCCAGCAGCTTAATTGCGACAGGGACAAGAGATACGCAGTATTTT
>TRBV10-3|14|TRBD1|.|TRBJ2-3
CAITQGAVTDTQYF
TGTGCCATCACACAGGGGGCGGTCACAGATACGCAGTATTTT
>TRBV29-1|17|TRBD2|.|TRBJ2-3
CSVENRMTSGRIDTQYF
TGCAGCGTTGAAAATCGAATGACTAGCGGGAGAATAGATACGCAGTATTTT
>TRBV4-2|16|.|.|TRBJ2-1
CASSPSLGSSYNEQFF
TGTGCCAGCAGCCCAAGTTTAGGGAGCTCCTACAATGAGCAGTTCTTC
>TRBV5-6|13|.|many|TRBJ1-5
CASSSGGGQPQHF
TGTGCCAGCAGCTCCGGAGGCGGGCAGCCCCAGCATTTT
>TRBV7-3|15|.|many|TRBJ2-1
CASSPRGDSYNEQFF
TGTGCCAGCAGCCCACGCGGGGATTCCTACAATGAGCAGTTCTTC
>TRBV11-2|15|TRBD1|few|TRBJ2-5
CASSRSTGGQETQYF
TGTGCCAGCAGCCGAAGTACAGGGGGCCAAGAGACCCAGTACTTC
>TRBV6-5|14|.|.|TRBJ1-2
CASSYGGRHYGYTF
TGTGCCAGCAGTTACGGGGGGCGTCACTATGGCTACACCTTC
>TRBV7-2|13|.|few|TRBJ2-3
CASTLGYTDTQYF
TGTGCCAGCACCTTGGGCTACACAGATACGCAGTATTTT
>TRBV11-2|15|.|few|TRBJ2-6
CASRGIKSGANVLTF
TGTGCCTCCCGGGGGATCAAATCTGGGGCCAACGTCCTGACTTTC
>TRBV30|12|TRBD2|.|TRBJ2-7
CAWRPGGAEQYF
TGTGCCTGGAGGCCCGGGGGGGCCGAGCAGTACTTC
>TRBV27|15|TRBD1|.|TRBJ1-1
CASSARQGAGTEAFF
TGTGCCAGCAGTGCCCGACAGGGGGCGGGCACTGAAGCTTTCTTT
>TRBV9|13|.|few|TRBJ1-2
CASSLRDGYGYTF
TGTGCCAGCAGCTTGAGGGACGGCTATGGCTACACCTTC
>TRBV25-1|13|.|many|TRBJ2-7
CASSDLRSYEQYF
TGTGCCAGCAGTGACCTTCGGTCCTACGAGCAGTACTTC
>TRBV7-6|15|.|few|TRBJ2-5
CASSLAFGTQETQYF
TGTGCCAGCAGCTTAGCTTTCGGGACCCAAGAGACCCAGTACTTC
>TRBV5-1|14|TRBD1|.|TRBJ2-7
CASSLGDRSYEQYF
TGCGCCAGCAGCTTGGGGGACAGGTCCTACGAGCAGTACTTC
>TRBV18|17|TRBD2|few|TRBJ2-3
CASSLFSGRRSTDTQYF
TGTGCCAGCTCACTTTTTAGCGGGAGACGGAGCACAGATACGCAGTATTTT
>TRBV19|15|TRBD1|.|TRBJ2-1
CASSIPGQGVNEQFF
TGTGCCAGTAGTATCCCGGGACAGGGCGTAAATGAGCAGTTCTTC
>TRBV20-1|14|.|few|TRBJ2-4
CSAGDPLAKNIQYF
TGCAGTGCTGGAGACCCCCTAGCCAAAAACATTCAGTACTTC
>TRBV15|13|.|many|TRBJ2-1
CATSRDSYNEQFF
TGTGCCACCAGCAGAGATTCGTACAATGAGCAGTTCTTC
>TRBV28|15|TRBD2|few|TRBJ2-7
CASLERGRASYEQYF
TGTGCCAGCTTGGAGCGGGGGAGGGCCTCCTACGAGCAGTACTTC
>TRBV24-1|12|.|.|TRBJ2-3
CATSDSTDTQYF
TGTGCCACCAGTGATTCTACAGATACGCAGTATTTT
>TRBV28|14|.|.|TRBJ2-7
CASSLPASGYEQYF
TGTGCCAGCAGTTTACCCGCCTCGGGCTACGAGCAGTACTTC
>TRBV7-8|14|.|.|TRBJ2-3
CASSLERGHGAQYF
TGTGCCAGCAGCTTAGAGCGTGGTCACGGGGCGCAGTATTTT
>TRBV5-1|15|TRBD1|.|TRBJ2-2
CASSLDRGLIGELFF
TGCGCCAGCAGCCTGGACAGGGGGCTGATCGGGGAGCTGTTTTTT
>TRBV20-1|14|.|many|TRBJ2-7
CSAADGRSLSEQYF
TGCAGTGCTGCCGACGGCAGAAGTCTGAGCGAGCAGTACTTC
>TRBV20-1|15|TRBD2|.|TRBJ2-1
CSAQNSGMTDNEQFF
TGCAGTGCTCAGAATAGCGGGATGACTGACAATGAGCAGTTCTTC
>TRBV28|17|TRBD1|.|TRBJ2-2
CASSYPAGQGVTGELFF
TGTGCCAGCAGCTACCCTGCAGGCCAGGGGGTCACCGGGGAGCTGTTTTTT
>TRBV28|12|.|few|TRBJ2-1
CASRGDNNEQFF
TGTGCCAGCAGGGGGGACAACAATGAGCAGTTCTTC
>TRBV6-5|15|.|.|TRBJ2-7
CASSYSTSSIYEQYF
TGTGCCAGCAGTTACTCGACCTCTAGCATCTACGAGCAGTACTTC
>TRBV11-2|14|TRBD2|few|TRBJ2-1
CASSDSGRGFEQFF
TGTGCCAGCAGCGATAGCGGGAGGGGGTTTGAGCAGTTCTTC
>TRBV18|12|.|many|TRBJ1-1
CASSTGMAEAFF
TGTGCCAGCTCCACAGGGATGGCTGAAGCTTTCTTT
>TRBV3-1|15|TRBD2|many|TRBJ2-5
CASSPTSGREETQYF
TGTGCCAGCAGCCCGACTAGCGGGAGAGAAGAGACCCAGTACTTC
>TRBV2|13|TRBD1|few|TRBJ1-1
CASIKDRDTEAFF
TGTGCCAGCATCAAAGACAGGGACACTGAAGCTTTCTTT
>TRBV7-9|15|TRBD2|.|TRBJ2-1
CASSVTSGNDNEQFF
TGTGCCAGCAGCGTAACTAGCGGGAATGACAATGAGCAGTTCTTC
>TRBV20-1|9|.|few|TRBJ1-1
CSASSYAFF
TGCAGCGCCTCGTCCTATGCTTTCTTT